What follows are 13 T cell receptor beta chains derived from one specimen sequenced in a study of T cells in Graves' hyperthyroidism and ophthalmopathy. TCR beta CDR3 region amplification was performed from RNA transcripts. In the first-round RT-PCR of the TCR CDR3, the HTBI primer set was used. MiXCR, applied by TCRdb to the multiplex PCR reads, yields one record per CDR3 protein. Among fewer than 300,000 distinct CDR3 sequences listed, roughly 15% were seen once. The sample taken for sequencing was blood. These receptors were obtained from a woman aged 45-60 years with Graves' hyperthyroidism that later progressed to Graves' ophthalmopathy.

This clonotype appeared many times. V gene TRBV7-8 combines with J gene TRBJ2-3; D perhaps matches TRBD2 (5 bases). There are 12 residues in the CDR3. V shed 5 bases and J shed 9 bases, with 12 bases lying between them. CDR1 is SGHVS, CDR2 FQNEAQ, per germline. The CDR3 coding sequence is TGTGCCAGCAGCCCGAGGAGGCCGACGCAGTATTTT. It yields the protein CASSPRRPTQYF.

This clonotype was counted only a few times. The genes are TRBV24-1 and TRBJ2-3, with a weak D call TRBD2 (6 bases). The germline V gene has CDR1 KGHDR and CDR2 SFDVKD. Trimming left V 4 bases short and J 0 bases short, with 13 bases between. This CDR3 spans 16 amino acids. The CDR3: CATSDRRGVSTDTQYF. The CDR3 DNA follows: TGTGCCACCAGTGACAGGCGGGGCGTGAGCACAGATACGCAGTATTTT.

This clonotype came up many times. The chain joins TRBV5-1 to TRBJ1-1, with TRBD1 identical over 7 bases. The CDR3 is 15 amino acids. Germline trimming cut 3 bases from V and 4 bases from J; bases unmatched to any gene: 9. The germline V gene encodes CDR1 SGHRS and CDR2 YFSETQ. The CDR3 region is CASSSLTGFSTEAFF. CDR3 DNA: TGCGCCAGCAGCTCCTTGACAGGGTTCAGCACTGAAGCTTTCTTT.

This clonotype was found many times. The J gene is TRBJ2-7, the V gene TRBV13; either TRBD1 or TRBD2 may fit D (6 bases each). The CDR3 sequence is 12 residues long. The germline CDR1 and CDR2 sequences are PRHDT and FYEKMQ (reference sequence). V was pared by 2 bases and J by 9 bases, with 11 bases between. Here the CDR3 reads CASSLNREVQYF. In DNA, the CDR3 is TGTGCCAGCAGCTTAAACAGGGAGGTGCAGTACTTC.

The V gene is TRBV6-5, the J gene TRBJ1-1; a weak D match, TRBD1 (5 bases). V was trimmed by 4 bases and J by 1 base, leaving 7 bases between them. CDR3 length equals 13 residues. CDR1 and CDR2 from the germline V gene are MNHEY and SVGAGI. The CDR3 DNA reads TGTGCCAGCAGTTGGGGCACGAACACTGAAGCTTTCTTT. This encodes CASSWGTNTEAFF.

The table lists this clonotype with many counts. The chain's CDR3 is CASSSTSGTEQYF. The CDR3 DNA sequence: TGTGCCAGCAGCTCGACTAGCGGGACCGAGCAGTACTTC. The chain has TRBV7-3 and TRBJ2-7; the match to TRBD2 covers 11 bases. Per the germline V gene, CDR1 is SGHTA and CDR2 is FQGTGA. The CDR3 totals 13 residues. V lost 4 bases to trimming and J lost 6 bases; unmatched junction nucleotides: 2.

This clonotype was counted ten times or more. This chain's CDR3 is CASSQVDRGRGYTF. DNA for the CDR3: TGTGCCAGCAGCCAAGTGGACAGGGGGCGAGGCTACACCTTC. The V and J genes are TRBV3-1 and TRBJ1-2; 11 bases line up with TRBD1. The CDR3 extends over 14 amino acids. V lost 1 base and J lost 8; bases outside the gene matches: 3. From germline, CDR1 is LGHDT and CDR2 YNNKEL (reference sequence).

The table lists this clonotype with many counts. CDR3 coding DNA: TGCAGCGTTGGACAGGTCACCGGGGAGCTGTTTTTT. This gives the protein CSVGQVTGELFF. V usage is TRBV29-1 and J usage is TRBJ2-2, with a weak D call TRBD1 (6 bases). Looked up from germline, CDR1 is SQVTM and CDR2 is ANQGSEA. V lost 4 bases to trimming and J lost 4 bases, with 7 bases between them. The CDR3 has 12 residues.

This clonotype was recorded at least ten times. The rearrangement links TRBV3-1 to TRBJ1-4; D is perhaps TRBD1 (6 bases). Between the trimmed V and J ends, which lost 4 bases and 8 bases, there was a span of 17 bases. Per germline, CDR1 LGHDT and CDR2 YNNKEL (reference sequence). This CDR3 is 15 amino acids long. The CDR3 sequence is CASSPDGGRREKLFF. The CDR3 region has the DNA TGTGCCAGCAGCCCCGACGGGGGGCGTCGGGAAAAACTGTTTTTT.

The table lists this clonotype with many counts. The V gene is TRBV6-1, the J gene TRBJ1-3; D remains ambiguous. The germline CDR1 and CDR2 sequences are MNHNS and SASEGT. V was clipped by 6 bases and J by 0 bases, with 15 bases between them. The CDR3 extends over 16 amino acids. The CDR3: CASRRLGVSSGNTIYF. CDR3 nucleotides: TGTGCCAGCAGACGCCTCGGGGTCAGCTCTGGAAACACCATATATTTT.

This clonotype was found many times. The chain joins TRBV7-9 to TRBJ2-5; 12 bases match TRBD2. Germline V gene data show CDR1 as SEHNR and CDR2 as FQNEAQ (reference sequence). V trimming: 5 bases; J trimming: 5 bases; junction bases outside the gene matches: 6. This CDR3 is built from 15 residues. CDR3 in amino acids: CASSVLAGGGETQYF. CDR3 coding DNA: TGTGCCAGCAGCGTACTAGCGGGAGGTGGGGAGACCCAGTACTTC.

Details on this clonotype: Germline and junction disagree at one end, which may indicate a read error. The chain links TRBV5-6 to TRBJ2-5; D could derive from TRBD1 or TRBD2 (5 bases each). From germline, CDR1 is SGHDT and CDR2 YYEEEE. CDR3 length: 12 residues. CDR3 bases: TGTGCCAGCAGCTCCCCGATGGGACGGTGGAACTTC. Translating gives CASSSPMGRWNF.

This clonotype was seen a handful of times. The chain uses TRBV7-3 and TRBJ2-3; D is ambiguous. The germline V gene encodes CDR1 SGHTA and CDR2 FQGTGA. CDR3 size: 16 residues. Trimming shortened V by 2 bases and J by 0 bases, and 12 bases separated the two germline ends. In nucleotides, the CDR3 is TGTGCCAGCAGCTTAGGGGTAGACGCTAGCACAGATACGCAGTATTTT. It encodes CASSLGVDASTDTQYF. The entire variable domain, with the rest obtained from reference TRBV7-3 and TRBJ2-3, is as follows: GAGVSQTPSNKVTEKGKYVELRCDPISGHTALYWYRQSLGQGPEFLIYFQGTGAADDSGLPNDRFFAVRPEGSVSTLKIQRTERGDSAVYLCASSLGVDASTDTQYFGPGTRLTVL.